The rows below give T cell receptor beta chains drawn from one sample of a study of CD8+ T cells in alopecia areata. Sequencing used immunoSEQ multiplex PCR; TCRdb keeps in-frame clones, though not all of them. Among 160,000 or so clones listed, about 54% were seen once. Here the sequenced sample was CD4+ T cells sorted from blood, taken between weeks 55 and 65, from a patient treated with tofacitinib. Receptors were obtained from a human donor with alopecia areata. CDR3s include the opening cysteine and the closing phenylalanine or tryptophan. The D gene is left open where the match is weak.

D gene	J gene	V gene	CDR3 protein
TRBD2	TRBJ2-3	TRBV7-8	CASRLAARTDTQYF
.	TRBJ2-1	TRBV5-1	CASSFVYNEQFF
.	TRBJ2-5	TRBV9	CASSSRARGETQYF
.	TRBJ2-7	TRBV7-6	CASSLYSGGEQYF
.	TRBJ1-6	TRBV7-2	CASSRGTLLYNSPLHF
.	TRBJ2-2	TRBV29-1	CSAEELNTGELFF
.	TRBJ1-2	TRBV19	CASSIGPGYTF
.	TRBJ1-2	TRBV30	CAWQSGGYTF
.	TRBJ2-3	TRBV18	CASSPPAREADTQYF
.	TRBJ2-7	TRBV2	CASRDNHGEQYF
.	TRBJ2-5	TRBV5-4	CASSGGLRQETQYF
TRBD2	TRBJ2-1	TRBV27	CASIRSGTSSYNEQFF
TRBD1	TRBJ1-1	TRBV6-6	CASSKGQGAHTEAFF
TRBD1	TRBJ2-7	TRBV6-6	CASSYSRGSEQYF
.	TRBJ2-7	TRBV18	CASSPPSGIAREQYF
TRBD2	TRBJ2-1	TRBV29-1	CSVEEDGGGPYNEQFF
.	TRBJ2-5	TRBV11-2	CASSGAASQEMSQYF
.	TRBJ1-1	TRBV5-1	CASSPDRMNTEAFF
.	TRBJ2-7	TRBV29-1	CSVAVNGVGEQYF
.	TRBJ2-6	TRBV5-6	CATLGASGANVLTF
TRBD1	TRBJ2-3	TRBV10-2	CASGQGDTQYF
.	TRBJ2-5	TRBV30	CAWSVPRYTETQYF
.	TRBJ1-2	TRBV7-2	CASSLAALGGYTF
.	TRBJ2-5	TRBV2	CASNPEGPGETQYF
.	TRBJ1-2	TRBV5-1	CASSLGDDYGYTF
.	TRBJ2-5	TRBV7-8	CASSTHEQGPETQYF
TRBD1	TRBJ2-7	TRBV12-5	CASGLVQGTGNYEQYF
TRBD2	TRBJ2-1	TRBV9	CASSVAGGTYNEQFF
TRBD1	TRBJ2-7	TRBV6-5	CASRDSSYEQYF
TRBD1	TRBJ2-7	TRBV4-1	CASSLRQGNEQYF
TRBD2	TRBJ2-5	TRBV4-2	CASSQGGREETQYF
.	TRBJ1-2	TRBV2	CASSEEWSLGWAGQGYTF
.	TRBJ1-5	TRBV7-2	CASSSVSNQPQHF
TRBD1	TRBJ1-1	TRBV10-3	CAIRRDRGSEAFF
.	TRBJ2-3	TRBV6-5	CASSRDTGFTDTQYF
.	TRBJ2-2	TRBV6-6	CASKYNRRSAGELFF
.	TRBJ1-2	TRBV27	CASAVRQADGYTF
TRBD1	TRBJ2-5	TRBV14	CASSLIRTGSETQYF
TRBD2	TRBJ2-1	TRBV11-2	CASSKTSGRGNEQFF
TRBD1	TRBJ1-6	TRBV29-1	CRIECQGANSPLHF
.	TRBJ1-2	TRBV30	CAWSVGSLPYGYTF
TRBD2	TRBJ2-7	TRBV7-2	CASSLTSGTRLTYEQYF
.	TRBJ2-7	TRBV4-1	CASSKGGYEQYF
.	TRBJ2-3	TRBV6-1	CASSRNTGTDTQYF
TRBD2	TRBJ2-7	TRBV4-2	CASSQLGGGQRYEQYF
.	TRBJ1-6	TRBV14	CASSQGISSGSPLHF
.	TRBJ1-4	TRBV29-1	CSVEDPGYREKLFF
.	TRBJ1-2	TRBV10-3	CAIRSGQTGYGYTF
TRBD1	TRBJ1-4	TRBV2	CASGTVFATNEKLFF
.	TRBJ2-4	TRBV5-1	CASSEDWVKNIQYF
TRBD1	TRBJ1-6	TRBV27	CASGPPGQGIGNSPLHF
.	TRBJ1-1	TRBV29-1	CSVDGTLNTEAFF